Below, 20 T cell receptor beta chains from the same sample are listed, as sequenced in a study of CD8+CD57+ T cells in acquired aplastic anemia. Genomic DNA, the template, was used for profiling of the TCR beta VDJ and CDR3. MiXCR, run by TCRdb on the reads, gives a single entry per CDR3 protein. The profile shows under 250,000 distinct CDR3 sequences, 45% to 50% of them singletons. Selection for sequencing was limited to patients who had shown CD8+CD57+ cell expansion by flow cytometry. The specimen sequenced was sorted CD4+, CD8+, or CD8+CD57+ T cells (not recorded which) from PBMCs. Receptors were obtained from a human donor with aplastic anemia.

This clonotype was seen only a few times. This chain connects TRBV27 to TRBJ2-3; D is ambiguous. Germline CDR1 is MNHEY and CDR2 is SMNVEV (reference sequence). The CDR3 consists of 12 residues. Between the trimmed V and J ends, which lost 5 bases and 2 bases, there was a span of 5 bases. CDR3 DNA: TGTGCCAGCAGTACCTACACAGATACGCAGTATTTT. It codes for CASSTYTDTQYF.

The chain carries TRBV19 and TRBJ2-7; D unresolved. In germline, CDR1 is LNHDA, CDR2 SQIVND (reference sequence). The CDR3 is 12 amino acids. V gave up 8 bases and J gave up 0 bases, with 8 bases separating them. In DNA form, the CDR3 reads TGTGCCAGTCTATCCAGCTCCTACGAGCAGTACTTC. Protein: CASLSSSYEQYF.

This clonotype was counted a single time. The CDR3 loop is CSARQAEKLFF. CDR3 bases: TGCAGTGCTAGACAAGCTGAAAAACTGTTTTTT. The chain carries TRBV20-1 and TRBJ1-4; D gene ambiguous. The CDR3 covers 11 residues. Germline V gene sequence: CDR1 DFQATT, CDR2 SNEGSKA (reference sequence). Trimming cost V 2 bases and J 7 bases, with 5 bases left between them.

The chain couples TRBV14 to TRBJ2-1; 7 positions match TRBD2. The CDR3 sequence is 16 residues long. Unmatched junction bases numbered 13, after V lost 4 bases and J lost 7 bases. The germline gives CDR1 SGHDN, CDR2 FVKESK. The CDR3 DNA sequence: TGTGCCAGCAGCCCAGATCGTGGGAGGGCCCGTAATGAGCAGTTCTTC. It is translated as CASSPDRGRARNEQFF.

The chain couples TRBV6-5 to TRBJ1-1; 8 nucleotides line up with TRBD1. Germline V CDR1 and CDR2: MNHEY, SVGAGI. J was trimmed by 4 bases and V by 6 bases; bases with no gene match: 4. The CDR3 runs to 13 residues. CDR3 amino acids: CASSQGAATEAFF. The CDR3 nucleotides read TGTGCCAGCAGCCAGGGGGCCGCCACTGAAGCTTTCTTT.

The J gene is TRBJ2-5, the V gene TRBV19; 8 nucleotides align to TRBD2. With 1 base clipped from V and 3 bases from J, the junction kept 13 bases outside the gene matches. This CDR3 has 18 amino acids. CDR1 LNHDA and CDR2 SQIVND come from the germline V gene (reference sequence). The chain's CDR3 is CASSIGVGGRRGEETQYF. CDR3 in DNA: TGTGCCAGTAGTATAGGAGTCGGGGGGCGGCGGGGGGAAGAGACCCAGTACTTC.

The chain employs TRBV19 and TRBJ1-1, with D perhaps matching TRBD1 (5 bases). V gave up 1 base and J gave up 1 base, with 10 bases separating them. Germline-derived CDR1 and CDR2 are LNHDA and SQIVND (reference sequence). This CDR3 is 15 amino acids long. The CDR3 nucleotides are TGTGCCAGTAGTATAGTATGGGGGGAGAACACTGAAGCTTTCTTT. Its protein is CASSIVWGENTEAFF.

The genes are TRBV27 and TRBJ1-2; 11 nucleotides agree with TRBD1. The ends lost 4 bases at V and 4 bases at J; junction bases unmatched: 20. Germline V lookup: CDR1 MNHEY, CDR2 SMNVEV (reference sequence). This CDR3 has 20 amino acids. CDR3 coding DNA: TGTGCCAGCAGTTCCCGGACAGGGGGCGCGTCAGATTCACCGGGCTATGGCTACACCTTC. Translated, it gives CASSSRTGGASDSPGYGYTF.

This clonotype was seen ten or more times. The gene calls are TRBV7-9 and TRBJ2-7, with D unresolved. This CDR3 is 18 amino acids long. Germline V gene sequence: CDR1 SEHNR, CDR2 FQNEAQ (reference sequence). Trimming removed 1 base at V and 1 base at J, with 20 bases between. The CDR3 region has the DNA TGTGCCAGCAGCTTAGGCCCAACTACTCTGATTAGGTCCTACGAGCAGTACTTC. It codes for CASSLGPTTLIRSYEQYF.

A word on this clonotype: The CDR3 carries no conserved terminal phenylalanine or tryptophan, so it likely arises from a read error. The genes are TRBV7-2 and TRBJ2-7; TRBD1 is a possible D gene (6 bases). Trimming removed 6 bases at V and 2 bases at J, with 23 bases between. The germline CDR1 and CDR2 sequences are SGHTA and FQGNSA. CDR3 size: 17 residues. The CDR3 region is CASSRKMSGESPYEQYL. CDR3 bases: TGTGCCAGCAGTCGGAAAATGTCAGGGGAAAGCCCCTACGAGCAGTACCTC.

This rearrangement joins TRBV29-1 to TRBJ2-3; no reliable D call. V dropped 7 bases and J dropped 4 bases, with 9 bases sitting between them. This CDR3 has 11 amino acids. The germline gives CDR1 SQVTM, CDR2 ANQGSEA. The chain's CDR3 is CSGGWADTQYF. CDR3 nucleotides: TGCAGCGGTGGTTGGGCAGATACGCAGTATTTT.

This chain connects TRBV20-1 to TRBJ2-3; 8 nucleotides agree with TRBD2. The CDR3 loop spans 16 amino acids. Unmatched junction bases numbered 6, after V lost 0 bases and J lost 1 base. Germline V gives CDR1 DFQATT, CDR2 SNEGSKA (reference sequence). The CDR3 sequence: CSAREGTRMGTDTQYF. The CDR3 DNA reads TGCAGTGCTAGAGAAGGGACTAGGATGGGCACAGATACGCAGTATTTT.

V gene TRBV10-1 combines with J gene TRBJ2-3, with no clear D. Trimming took off 2 bases at V and 3 bases at J, with 18 bases between the two ends. Germline-derived CDR1 and CDR2 are WNHNN and SYGVQD (reference sequence). This CDR3 region has 17 residues. CDR3 region: CASSETQVPFGTDTQYF. CDR3 in DNA: TGCGCCAGCAGTGAGACCCAGGTCCCCTTTGGGACAGATACGCAGTATTTT.

The rearrangement links TRBV19 to TRBJ1-2; D gene ambiguous. The V gene lost 6 bases and the J gene lost 3 bases, with 14 bases spanning the gap. This CDR3 is 14 amino acids long. Germline V gene sequence: CDR1 LNHDA, CDR2 SQIVND (reference sequence). The CDR3 region has the DNA TGTGCCAGTAGAAAAGACGGCCTTGACTATGGCTACACCTTC. Protein product: CASRKDGLDYGYTF.

A single count supports this clonotype. The chain recombines TRBV7-2 with TRBJ2-5; 8 positions agree with TRBD2. The CDR3 is 15 residues long. Germline trimming cut 5 bases from V and 5 bases from J; bases unmatched to any gene: 10. From germline, CDR1 is SGHTA and CDR2 FQGNSA. The CDR3 reads CASSANPGGQETQYF. DNA of the CDR3: TGTGCCAGCAGCGCTAATCCGGGGGGGCAGGAGACCCAGTACTTC.

This clonotype was detected only a few times. The chain combines TRBV27 with TRBJ1-5; D uncertain. Germline lookup yields CDR1 MNHEY and CDR2 SMNVEV (reference sequence). The V end lost 6 bases, the J end lost 3 bases, and 12 bases lay between the germline ends. The CDR3 extends over 14 amino acids. This CDR3 reads CASSLDKYNQPQHF. CDR3 sequence (DNA): TGTGCCAGCAGCCTTGACAAATACAATCAGCCCCAGCATTTT.

The chain links TRBV20-1 to TRBJ2-3; 11 bases align to TRBD2. Germline trimming cut 3 bases from V and 9 bases from J; bases unmatched to any gene: 11. CDR1 is DFQATT and CDR2 is SNEGSKA in the germline V gene (reference sequence). The CDR3 extends over 15 amino acids. CDR3 in DNA: TGCAGTGCTAGGAAGACTAGCGGGGAGGAGGGGACGCAGTATTTT. This translates into CSARKTSGEEGTQYF.

This sequence joins TRBV20-1 and TRBJ2-7; 7 bases are a match to TRBD1. V shed 6 bases and J 5 bases; nucleotides not matched to a gene: 7. The CDR3 contains 12 residues. Germline CDR1 is DFQATT and CDR2 is SNEGSKA (reference sequence). CDR3 DNA: TGCAGTGCACCGGACAGGCCCCACGAGCAGTACTTC. The encoded protein is CSAPDRPHEQYF.

This clonotype showed up many times. This chain links TRBV19 with TRBJ1-1; a weak D match, TRBD1 (5 bases). Trimming took off 7 bases at V and 7 bases at J, with 16 bases between the two ends. The CDR3 runs 13 residues. CDR1 is LNHDA, CDR2 SQIVND, per germline (reference sequence). Written as DNA, the CDR3 is TGTGCCAGTACTGACAGTCTCTCCCGTGAAGCTTTCTTT. Translating it yields CASTDSLSREAFF.

The chain uses TRBV6-2 or TRBV6-3 and TRBJ2-5; the match to TRBD2 covers 7 bases. Trimming at V came to 6 bases and at J to 2 bases, leaving 18 bases not matched to a gene. CDR3 length equals 18 residues. Germline CDR1 MNHEY, CDR2 SVGEGT. The DNA for the CDR3 is TGTGCCAGCAGCGGCCCTGGAGTAGCGGGTGGTGAACAAGAGACCCAGTACTTC. Its protein is CASSGPGVAGGEQETQYF.